This T cell receptor (beta chain) was identified during a study of cytomegalovirus exposure and HLA in healthy donors. Overall study findings and caveats: Some public TCRs appeared in many individuals, while most sequences were rare. An analysis was carried out later, and it reportedly showed fewer N-insertions in an Asian-associated ancestry cluster than the roughly 700-donor mean. There were some V segments, including TRBV6-2 and TRBV6-3, excluded as indistinguishable. Later analysis demonstrated an association between a missense DCLRE1C variant and TCR beta V- and J-gene trimming.

Worth noting for this clone: Its antigen is not identified.

CDR1 SGHRS and CDR2 YFSETQ come from the germline V gene. The length of the CDR3 is 18 residues. V shed 4 bases and J 1 base; nucleotides not matched to a gene: 11. PCR primers comprised 60 Vbeta and 13 Jbeta primers. This table comes from immunoSEQ multiplex PCR, and its TCRdb copy is limited to in-frame clones, with some not included. The sample carries around 130,000 clones, about four fifths recorded once. This receptor was obtained from a woman in her forties in good health and CMV-seronegative. Sequenced: PBMCs. The rearrangement uses TRBV5-1 and TRBJ2-5, with 12 bases that match TRBD2. CDR3 amino acids: CASSARAGTSGSQETQYF. CDR3 bases: TGCGCCAGCAGCGCAAGGGCCGGGACTAGCGGGTCCCAAGAGACCCAGTACTTC.